This T cell receptor beta chain was sequenced for a study of blood T cell repertoires in COVID-19. About the study: Spain, Italy and the United States supplied samples that represented acute and convalescent COVID-19. From T cells, B-cell-depleted T cells, or PBMCs came the material, which was cDNA or gDNA.

Looked up from germline, CDR1 is MNHEY and CDR2 is SMNVEV (reference sequence). This CDR3 has 18 residues. V was cut by 1 base and J by 0 bases, with 16 bases left in between. The protocol was immunoSEQ multiplex PCR, while the TCRdb copy is restricted to in-frame clones and leaves out a portion. This sample yields 60,000 to 85,000 clones, of which roughly nine tenths are seen a single time; 4% to 5% belongs to the top ten. The chain employs TRBV27 and TRBJ2-1, with a tentative D call TRBD2 (6 bases). This TCR came from a woman between 50 and 59 years old with active COVID-19. Sequencing was performed on peripheral blood. In DNA form, the CDR3 reads TGTGCCAGCAGTTTATATGTAGGAGTGGGACTCTCCTACAATGAGCAGTTCTTC. Its protein is CASSLYVGVGLSYNEQFF.